This T cell receptor (beta chain) emerged from a study of blood T cell repertoires in COVID-19. Overall study context: Acute-phase and convalescent COVID-19 samples originated in the United States, Italy and Spain. T cells, B-cell-depleted T cells, or PBMCs provided the cDNA or gDNA that served as material.

As processed by the authors: Cell counts per sample came from amplifying reference gene primers. TCRdb's copy holds only in-frame clones and misses some; the assay was immunoSEQ multiplex PCR. That table supplies the V and J calls and clone size; D and trimming were determined from the DNA. This table holds around 99,000 clones, about 89% found once. In its sample, this clone was seen many times. V lost 5 bases and J 2 bases, leaving 10 bases between the germline ends. The CDR3 totals 14 residues. Germline V gene sequence: CDR1 LNHDA, CDR2 SQIVND (reference sequence). The source material was peripheral blood. The chain employs TRBV19 and TRBJ1-5; D possibly corresponds to TRBD1 (5 bases). The origin of this receptor is a man in his forties with active or convalescent COVID-19. The CDR3 DNA is TGTGCCAGTAGTTACGGAGGGGGCAATCAGCCCCAGCATTTT. It is translated as CASSYGGGNQPQHF.